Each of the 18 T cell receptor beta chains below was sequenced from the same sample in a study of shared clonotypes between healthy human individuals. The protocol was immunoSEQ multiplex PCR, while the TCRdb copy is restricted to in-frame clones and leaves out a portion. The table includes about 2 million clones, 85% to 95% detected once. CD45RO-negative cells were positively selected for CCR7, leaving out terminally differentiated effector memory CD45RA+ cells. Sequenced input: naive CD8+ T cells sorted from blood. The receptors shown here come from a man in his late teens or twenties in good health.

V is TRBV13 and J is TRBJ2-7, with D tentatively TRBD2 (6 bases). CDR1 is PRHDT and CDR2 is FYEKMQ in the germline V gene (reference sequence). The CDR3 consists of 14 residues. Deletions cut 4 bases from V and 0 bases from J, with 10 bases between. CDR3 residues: CASSSGRSSYEQYF. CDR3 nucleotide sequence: TGTGCCAGCAGCTCAGGGAGGAGCTCCTACGAGCAGTACTTC.

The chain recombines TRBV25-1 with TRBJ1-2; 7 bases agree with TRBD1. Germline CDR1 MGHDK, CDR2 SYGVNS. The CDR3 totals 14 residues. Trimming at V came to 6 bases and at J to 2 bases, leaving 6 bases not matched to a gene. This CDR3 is CASRETGLNYGYTF. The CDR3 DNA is TGTGCCAGCAGAGAGACAGGGCTGAACTATGGCTACACCTTC.

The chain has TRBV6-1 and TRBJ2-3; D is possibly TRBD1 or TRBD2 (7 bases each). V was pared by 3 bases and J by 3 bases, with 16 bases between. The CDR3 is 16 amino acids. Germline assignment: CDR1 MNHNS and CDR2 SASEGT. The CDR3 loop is CASSDQGEGLTDTQYF. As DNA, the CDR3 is TGTGCCAGCAGTGATCAGGGGGAGGGCCTTACAGATACGCAGTATTTT.

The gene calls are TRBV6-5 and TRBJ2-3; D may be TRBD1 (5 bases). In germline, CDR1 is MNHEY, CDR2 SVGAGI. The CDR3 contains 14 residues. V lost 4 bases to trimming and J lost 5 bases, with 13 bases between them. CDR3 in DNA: TGTGCCAGCAGTTCCGGCGACAGCCAAGATACGCAGTATTTT. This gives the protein CASSSGDSQDTQYF.

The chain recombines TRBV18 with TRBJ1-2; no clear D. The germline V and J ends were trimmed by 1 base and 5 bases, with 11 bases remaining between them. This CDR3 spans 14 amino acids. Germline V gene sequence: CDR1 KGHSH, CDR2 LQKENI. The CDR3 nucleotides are TGTGCCAGCTCACCACGGTGGAGGATTTATGGCTACACCTTC. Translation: CASSPRWRIYGYTF.

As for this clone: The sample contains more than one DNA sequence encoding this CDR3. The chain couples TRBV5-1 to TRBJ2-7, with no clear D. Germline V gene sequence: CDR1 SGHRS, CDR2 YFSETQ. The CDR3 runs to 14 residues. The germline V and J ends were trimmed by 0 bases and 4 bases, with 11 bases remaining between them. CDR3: CASSLDGPVYEQYF. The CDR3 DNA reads TGCGCCAGCAGCTTGGACGGGCCCGTATACGAGCAGTACTTC.

CDR3 nucleotide sequence: TGTGCCAGCAGCCAAGAAACAGGACAGGATTACGAGCAGTACTTC. Amino acids: CASSQETGQDYEQYF. The chain employs TRBV14 and TRBJ2-7; TRBD1 matches 7 bases. The V gene's germline CDR1 is SGHDN and CDR2 FVKESK. Trimming cost V 0 bases and J 4 bases; bases outside gene matches: 6. This CDR3 is 15 amino acids long. Filled out from reference TRBV14 and TRBJ2-7, the complete variable domain reads EAGVTQFPSHSVIEKGQTVTLRCDPISGHDNLYWYRRVMGKEIKFLLHFVKESKQDESGMPNNRFLAERTGGTYSTLKVQPAELEDSGVYFCASSQETGQDYEQYFGPGTRLTVT.

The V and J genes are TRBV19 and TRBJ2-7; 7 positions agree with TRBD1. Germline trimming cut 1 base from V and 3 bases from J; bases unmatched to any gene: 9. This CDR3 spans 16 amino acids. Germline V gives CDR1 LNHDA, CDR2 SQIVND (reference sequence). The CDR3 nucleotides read TGTGCCAGTAGTATAGTGCTCCGGGACAGTGGCTACGAGCAGTACTTC. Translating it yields CASSIVLRDSGYEQYF.

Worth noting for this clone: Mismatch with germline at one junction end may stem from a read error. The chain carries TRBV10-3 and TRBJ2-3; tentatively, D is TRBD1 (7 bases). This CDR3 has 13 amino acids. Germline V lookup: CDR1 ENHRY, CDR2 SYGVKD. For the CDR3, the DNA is TGTGCAATCAGTGGAGGGGGCGCAGATACGCAGTATTTT. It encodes CAISGGGADTQYF.

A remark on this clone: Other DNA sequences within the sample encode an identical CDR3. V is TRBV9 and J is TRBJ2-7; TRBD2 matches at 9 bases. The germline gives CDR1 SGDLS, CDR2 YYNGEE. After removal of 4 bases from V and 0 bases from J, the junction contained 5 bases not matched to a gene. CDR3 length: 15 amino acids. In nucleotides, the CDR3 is TGTGCCAGCAGCTCCAGCGGGGGGCACTCCTACGAGCAGTACTTC. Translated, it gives CASSSSGGHSYEQYF.

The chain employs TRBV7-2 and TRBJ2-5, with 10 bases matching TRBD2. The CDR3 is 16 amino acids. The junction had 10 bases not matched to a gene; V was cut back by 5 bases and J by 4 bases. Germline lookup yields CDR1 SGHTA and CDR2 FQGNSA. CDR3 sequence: CASSPWEREGLETQYF. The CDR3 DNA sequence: TGTGCCAGCAGCCCCTGGGAGCGGGAGGGCCTAGAGACCCAGTACTTC.

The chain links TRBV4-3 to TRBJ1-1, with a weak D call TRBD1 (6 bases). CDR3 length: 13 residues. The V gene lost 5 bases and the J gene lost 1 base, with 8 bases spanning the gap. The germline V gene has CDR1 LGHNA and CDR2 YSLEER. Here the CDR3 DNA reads TGCGCCAGCAGCGACAGGCCGAACACTGAAGCTTTCTTT. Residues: CASSDRPNTEAFF.

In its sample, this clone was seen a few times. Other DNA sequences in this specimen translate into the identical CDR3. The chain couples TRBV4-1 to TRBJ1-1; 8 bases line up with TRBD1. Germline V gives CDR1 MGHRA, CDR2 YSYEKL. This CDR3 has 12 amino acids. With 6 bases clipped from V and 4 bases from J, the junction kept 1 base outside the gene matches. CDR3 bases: TGCGCCAGCAGAACAGGGGGCACTGAAGCTTTCTTT. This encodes CASRTGGTEAFF.

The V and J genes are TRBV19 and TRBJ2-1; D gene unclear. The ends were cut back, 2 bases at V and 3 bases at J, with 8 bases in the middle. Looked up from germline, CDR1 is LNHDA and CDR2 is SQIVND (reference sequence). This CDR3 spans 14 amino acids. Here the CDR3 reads CASSISLSYNEQFF. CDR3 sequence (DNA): TGTGCCAGTAGTATATCCCTGAGCTACAATGAGCAGTTCTTC.

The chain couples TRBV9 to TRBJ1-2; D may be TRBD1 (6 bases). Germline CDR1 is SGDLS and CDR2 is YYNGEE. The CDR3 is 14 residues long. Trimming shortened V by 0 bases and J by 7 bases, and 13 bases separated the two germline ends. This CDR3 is CASSVEGGRSGYTF. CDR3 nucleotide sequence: TGTGCCAGCAGCGTAGAGGGGGGCCGGAGTGGCTACACCTTC.

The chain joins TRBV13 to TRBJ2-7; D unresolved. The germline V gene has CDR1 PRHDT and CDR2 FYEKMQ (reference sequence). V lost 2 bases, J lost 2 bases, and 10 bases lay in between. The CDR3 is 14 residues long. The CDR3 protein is CASSLRLNPYEQYF. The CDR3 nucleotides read TGTGCCAGCAGCTTAAGGTTGAACCCCTACGAGCAGTACTTC.

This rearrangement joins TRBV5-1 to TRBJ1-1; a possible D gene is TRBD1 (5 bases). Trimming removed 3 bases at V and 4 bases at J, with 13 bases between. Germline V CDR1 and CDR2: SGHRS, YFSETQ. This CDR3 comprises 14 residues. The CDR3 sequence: CASSYGPQGTEAFF. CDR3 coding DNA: TGCGCCAGCAGCTATGGACCGCAGGGCACTGAAGCTTTCTTT. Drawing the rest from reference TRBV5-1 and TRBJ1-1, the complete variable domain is KAGVTQTPRYLIKTRGQQVTLSCSPISGHRSVSWYQQTPGQGLQFLFEYFSETQRNKGNFPGRFSGRQFSNSRSEMNVSTLELGDSALYLCASSYGPQGTEAFFGQGTRLTVV.

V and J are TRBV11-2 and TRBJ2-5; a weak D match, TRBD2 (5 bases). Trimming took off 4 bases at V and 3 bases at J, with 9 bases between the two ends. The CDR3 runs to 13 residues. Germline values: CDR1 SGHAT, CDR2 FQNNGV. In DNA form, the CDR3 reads TGTGCCAGCAGCTACGACGGGGAAGAGACCCAGTACTTC. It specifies CASSYDGEETQYF. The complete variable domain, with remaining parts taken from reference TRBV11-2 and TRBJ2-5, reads EAGVAQSPRYKIIEKRQSVAFWCNPISGHATLYWYQQILGQGPKLLIQFQNNGVVDDSQLPKDRFSAERLKGVDSTLKIQPAKLEDSAVYLCASSYDGEETQYFGPGTRLLVL.